The clone carrying this T cell receptor beta chain appeared a few times. The antigen is not known. This sample is drawn from a study of identical twins. Whole-study results and caveats: Fewer insertions characterized abundant cord blood beta clonotypes, whereas memory repertoires showed none.

The CDR3 has 14 amino acids. Germline assignment: CDR1 LGHDT and CDR2 YNNKEL (reference sequence). Trimming cost V 2 bases and J 6 bases, with 13 bases left between them. One entry per CDR3 protein, called by TCRdb with MiXCR from the 5' RACE reads. Here the sample spans more than 1.5 million distinct CDR3 sequences, less than 35% being singletons. The chain is built from TRBV3-1 and TRBJ2-5; D is perhaps TRBD2 (6 bases). The receptor comes from a newborn girl in good health. The specimen was cord blood. For the CDR3, the DNA is TGTGCCAGCAGCCAATTTGCTAGCGTTAAGACCCAGTACTTC. It yields the protein CASSQFASVKTQYF.